This is a list of T cell receptor beta chains from one sample in a study of T cell repertoires in aging, cancer and after chemotherapy. TCRdb reanalysed the multiplex PCR reads using MiXCR and keeps one entry per CDR3 protein. The sample carries around 4,000 distinct CDR3 sequences, 29% recorded once. Sequences were obtained from blood. The receptors were gathered from a human donor with a solid tumor. CDR3s include the opening cysteine and the closing phenylalanine or tryptophan. D genes are given only for firm matches. Clone size is stated in some rows and not others, as once, few, many or a class when expanded.

TRBJ1-1 - - TRBV14 CASSQGVMNTEAFF TGTGCCAGCAGCCAGGGAGTCATGAACACTGAAGCTTTCTTT
TRBJ2-3 - medium-sized TRBV6-5 CASRVGGPTDTQYF TGTGCCAGCAGGGTCGGGGGCCCGACAGATACGCAGTATTTT
TRBJ1-5 - - TRBV10-3 CAISGSKNQPQHF TGTGCCATCAGTGGGTCTAAGAATCAGCCCCAGCATTTT
TRBJ2-1 - medium-sized TRBV29-1 CSVNLGGDEQFF TGCAGCGTTAATTTAGGGGGAGATGAGCAGTTCTTC
TRBJ1-6 TRBD1 - TRBV5-8 CASGGQGNSPLHF TGTGCCAGCGGAGGACAGGGTAATTCACCCCTCCACTTT
TRBJ1-2 - - TRBV30 CAWSVRGAIYGYTF TGTGCCTGGAGTGTACGGGGGGCGATCTATGGCTACACCTTC
TRBJ2-2 TRBD2 few TRBV27 CASSFSGIGELFF TGTGCCAGCAGTTTTAGCGGGATCGGGGAGCTGTTTTTT
TRBJ1-4 TRBD1 - TRBV5-1 CASSGDRNYEKLFF TGCGCCAGCAGCGGGGACAGGAACTATGAAAAACTGTTTTTT
TRBJ2-1 TRBD1 - TRBV19 CASSIGTGYLEQFF TGTGCCAGTAGTATTGGGACAGGGTATCTTGAGCAGTTCTTC
TRBJ1-5 - - TRBV5-4 CASSLMGARNQPQHF TGTGCCAGCAGCTTAATGGGCGCGAGAAATCAGCCCCAGCATTTT
TRBJ2-1 TRBD2 - TRBV7-2 CASSISGRASNEQFF TGTGCCAGCAGCATTAGCGGGAGGGCCTCGAATGAGCAGTTCTTC
TRBJ1-2 TRBD1 - TRBV6-5 CASSYGRQGADANYGYTF TGTGCCAGCAGTTACGGTCGACAGGGGGCGGATGCTAACTATGGCTACACCTTC
TRBJ1-4 - - TRBV18 CASSPPSDFEKLFF TGTGCCAGCTCACCACCTTCGGACTTTGAAAAACTGTTTTTT
TRBJ1-5 TRBD1 - TRBV20-1 CSAGDSYSNQPQHF TGCAGTGCTGGGGACAGTTATAGCAATCAGCCCCAGCATTTT
TRBJ2-1 - few TRBV5-1 CASSLLQDEQFF TGCGCCAGCAGCTTGTTACAAGATGAGCAGTTCTTC
TRBJ1-5 - - TRBV27 CASSLSWRGDGSNQPQHF TGTGCCAGCAGTTTATCTTGGAGAGGGGATGGTAGCAATCAGCCCCAGCATTTT
TRBJ2-7 TRBD2 - TRBV20-1 CSARGLAGKASYEQYF TGCAGTGCTAGAGGACTAGCGGGGAAAGCCTCCTACGAGCAGTACTTC
TRBJ1-4 TRBD1 - TRBV6-5 CVSSRTGTGGGGLEKLFF TGTGTTAGCAGTCGCACCGGGACAGGGGGCGGTGGTTTGGAAAAACTGTTTTTT
TRBJ2-1 TRBD2 few TRBV27 CASSLVAGGPSVDEQFF TGTGCCAGCAGTTTAGTAGCGGGAGGGCCTTCGGTCGATGAGCAGTTCTTC